A selection of T cell receptor beta chains follows, all from one sample in a study of CD8+ T cells in alopecia areata. Assay: immunoSEQ multiplex PCR; the TCRdb copy retains only in-frame clones and omits some. The sample lists around 120,000 clones, around 56% occurring once. The sequencing here drew on CD4+ T cells sorted from blood, taken at week 4, from a patient treated with tofacitinib. The receptors originated from a human donor with alopecia areata. The CDR3 runs from the conserved cysteine through the conserved F or W. A D gene is named only where the DNA matches it firmly. A clone size is listed for some rows: how often the clone was seen (once, few, many), or a class if it is expanded.

TRBV14,TRBJ2-3,.,.,CASSSAFHRTDTQYF,TGTGCCAGCAGCTCAGCCTTTCACCGCACAGATACGCAGTATTTT
TRBV6-1,TRBJ1-5,.,.,CASSVSGSNQPQHF,TGTGCCAGCAGTGTATCAGGTAGCAATCAGCCCCAGCATTTT
TRBV6-5,TRBJ1-4,TRBD1,.,CASSTRDSYNEKLFF,TGTGCCAGCAGTACCCGGGACAGCTATAATGAAAAACTGTTTTTT
TRBV20-1,TRBJ2-1,.,.,CSAFGTAEQFF,TGCAGTGCTTTTGGGACTGCTGAGCAGTTCTTC
TRBV9,TRBJ1-1,.,.,CASSVVNSVNTEAFF,TGTGCCAGCAGCGTAGTTAACAGTGTGAACACTGAAGCTTTCTTT
TRBV29-1,TRBJ1-1,.,.,CSVETRLNTEAFF,TGCAGCGTTGAGACCAGGCTGAACACTGAAGCTTTCTTT
TRBV30,TRBJ1-5,.,.,CAWSVGGPGNQPQHF,TGTGCCTGGAGTGTAGGGGGGCCGGGCAATCAGCCCCAGCATTTT
TRBV30,TRBJ2-6,.,.,CAWRTSGANVLTF,TGTGCCTGGAGAACCTCTGGGGCCAACGTCCTGACTTTC
TRBV5-6,TRBJ2-1,TRBD2,.,CASSLWAGVKDNEQFF,TGTGCCAGCAGCTTGTGGGCGGGAGTTAAGGACAATGAGCAGTTCTTC
TRBV27,TRBJ1-4,.,once,CASSFGTSPEKLFF,TGTGCCAGCAGTTTCGGGACAAGCCCAGAAAAGCTGTTTTTT
TRBV29-1,TRBJ2-3,.,few,CSVSRASTDTQYF,TGCAGCGTTTCTAGGGCTAGCACAGATACGCAGTATTTT
TRBV11-2,TRBJ2-3,.,.,CASSLDGRSRTDTQYF,TGTGCCAGCAGCTTAGATGGGCGGTCCCGCACAGATACGCAGTATTTT
TRBV30,TRBJ1-4,.,.,CAWSVFATNEKLFF,TGTGCCTGGAGTGTATTTGCAACTAATGAAAAACTGTTTTTT
TRBV29-1,TRBJ2-3,.,.,CSVDGGTDTQYF,TGCAGCGTGGACGGGGGCACAGATACGCAGTATTTT
TRBV4-1,TRBJ2-6,TRBD2,.,CASSQVGRLAGDSGSGANVLTF,TGCGCCAGCAGCCAAGTGGGCCGGCTAGCGGGGGATTCTGGCTCTGGGGCCAACGTCCTGACTTTC
TRBV29-1,TRBJ2-7,.,few,CSVTGTVTYEQYF,TGCAGCGTTACCGGGACGGTCACCTACGAGCAGTACTTC
TRBV23-1,TRBJ2-7,.,.,CASSRRIGWGYEQYF,TGCGCCAGCAGCCGTCGAATCGGTTGGGGATACGAGCAGTACTTC
TRBV7-8,TRBJ2-5,TRBD1,.,CASSARDRGETQYF,TGTGCCAGCAGCGCTCGGGACAGGGGAGAGACCCAGTACTTC
TRBV11-2,TRBJ1-2,.,.,CASSLEQKRIYGYTF,TGTGCCAGCAGCTTAGAACAGAAAAGGATCTATGGCTACACCTTC
TRBV10-3,TRBJ2-1,TRBD2,.,CAISELLAGGSNEQFF,TGTGCCATCAGTGAGCTACTAGCGGGAGGATCCAATGAGCAGTTCTTC
TRBV25-1,TRBJ2-3,.,.,CASSGSGGSDTQYF,TGTGCCAGCAGTGGTAGCGGTGGGTCAGATACGCAGTATTTT
TRBV29-1,TRBJ2-2,.,.,CSASGDIGELFF,TGCAGCGCCTCGGGTGATATCGGGGAGCTGTTTTTT
TRBV11-2,TRBJ1-6,.,few,CASSLLRVGNNSPLHF,TGTGCCAGCAGCTTATTAAGGGTCGGCAATAATTCACCCCTCCACTTT
TRBV30,TRBJ1-2,.,.,CAWSQGLDRGYTF,TGTGCCTGGAGTCAGGGTTTGGACCGGGGCTACACCTTC
TRBV11-2,TRBJ2-3,.,few,CASSSNPGLGTDTQYF,TGTGCCAGCAGCTCAAACCCGGGACTCGGTACAGATACGCAGTATTTT
TRBV7-7,TRBJ2-3,.,.,CASSRTNEDTQYF,TGTGCTAGCAGTCGTACTAACGAAGATACGCAGTATTTT
TRBV5-1,TRBJ1-2,TRBD1,.,CASSQGTGRSPYGYTF,TGCGCCAGCAGCCAGGGGACAGGCCGCAGTCCCTATGGCTACACCTTC
TRBV30,TRBJ1-1,.,.,CAWSDTGHRFGEAFF,TGTGCCTGGAGTGATACGGGACACCGGTTCGGTGAAGCTTTCTTT
TRBV6-1,TRBJ1-5,.,medium-sized,CASMEAANQPQHF,TGTGCCAGCATGGAGGCAGCTAATCAGCCCCAGCATTTT
TRBV15,TRBJ2-5,TRBD2,.,CATTSDPGETQYF,TGTGCCACTACTAGCGACCCGGGCGAGACCCAGTACTTC
TRBV6-1,TRBJ2-7,TRBD1,many,CASKDLGQGTYEQYF,TGTGCCAGCAAGGATCTGGGACAGGGGACCTACGAGCAGTACTTC
TRBV14,TRBJ2-6,.,.,CASSPQTDTISGANVLTF,TGTGCCAGCAGCCCACAGACGGACACCATCTCTGGGGCCAACGTCCTGACTTTC
TRBV6-6,TRBJ1-2,TRBD1,few,CASTNSRQGGYTF,TGTGCCAGCACCAACTCCCGACAGGGGGGCTACACCTTC
TRBV18,TRBJ2-5,.,.,CASSRGEHETQYF,TGTGCCAGCTCACGAGGGGAGCACGAGACCCAGTACTTC
TRBV29-1,TRBJ2-2,.,.,CSVVGPRNTGELFF,TGCAGCGTTGTGGGACCGCGGAACACCGGGGAGCTGTTTTTT
TRBV9,TRBJ2-3,.,.,CASSASQGVTDTQYF,TGTGCCAGCAGCGCCTCTCAGGGAGTCACAGATACGCAGTATTTT
TRBV6-1,TRBJ2-6,.,.,CASSEFSGANVLTF,TGTGCCAGCAGTGAATTCTCTGGGGCCAACGTCCTGACTTTC
TRBV30,TRBJ1-4,TRBD1,.,CAWSRTGGMDEKLFF,TGTGCCTGGAGCCGAACAGGGGGCATGGACGAAAAACTGTTTTTT
TRBV7-9,TRBJ2-1,.,.,CASSISTGYNEQFF,TGTGCCAGCAGCATATCAACAGGGTACAATGAGCAGTTCTTC
TRBV25-1,TRBJ1-6,TRBD1,.,CASSKSRDRANSPLHF,TGTGCCAGCAGCAAATCCCGGGACAGGGCTAATTCACCCCTCCACTTT
TRBV2,TRBJ1-1,.,once,CASEGQNTEAFF,TGTGCCAGCGAAGGACAGAACACTGAAGCTTTCTTT
TRBV5-1,TRBJ2-7,TRBD1,.,CASSLVPFGTENYEQYF,TGCGCCAGCAGCTTGGTACCATTCGGGACAGAGAACTACGAGCAGTACTTC
TRBV9,TRBJ1-3,.,.,CASSVSGTSGNTIYF,TGTGCCAGCAGCGTATCAGGGACCTCTGGAAACACCATATATTTT
TRBV30,TRBJ1-3,TRBD1,.,CAWDRGLVSGNTIYF,TGTGCCTGGGACAGGGGGCTGGTTTCTGGAAACACCATATATTTT
TRBV4-2,TRBJ2-4,.,few,CASSTSSSGSGNIQYF,TGTGCCAGCAGCACCTCGAGTAGCGGTTCGGGAAACATTCAGTACTTC
TRBV2,TRBJ2-5,TRBD2,.,CASSEIAVAGGRETQYF,TGTGCCAGCAGTGAAATTGCTGTAGCGGGGGGACGCGAGACCCAGTACTTC